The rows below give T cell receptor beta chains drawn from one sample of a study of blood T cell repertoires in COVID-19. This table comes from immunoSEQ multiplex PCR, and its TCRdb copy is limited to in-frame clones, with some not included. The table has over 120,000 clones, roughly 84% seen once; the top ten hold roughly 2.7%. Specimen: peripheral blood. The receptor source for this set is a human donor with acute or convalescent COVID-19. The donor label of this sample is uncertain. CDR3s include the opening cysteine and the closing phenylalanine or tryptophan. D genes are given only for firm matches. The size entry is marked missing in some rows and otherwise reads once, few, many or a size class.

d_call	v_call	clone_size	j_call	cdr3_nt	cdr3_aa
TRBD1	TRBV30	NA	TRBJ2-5	TGTGCCGCGGACAGGGGCCATCAAGAGACCCAGTACTTC	CAADRGHQETQYF
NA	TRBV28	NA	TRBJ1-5	TGTGCCAGCAGTGGCGACGCAGGGAACAGTCAGCCCCAGCATTTT	CASSGDAGNSQPQHF
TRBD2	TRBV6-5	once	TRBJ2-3	TGTGCCAGCAGAAGAAGCGGGGGGGACACAGATACGCAGTATTTT	CASRRSGGDTDTQYF
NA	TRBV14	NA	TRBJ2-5	TGTGCCAGCAGCAAAGGGGCAGGGGCGTACTCGGAGACCCAGTACTTC	CASSKGAGAYSETQYF
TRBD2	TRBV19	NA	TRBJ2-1	TGTGCCAGTAGTACGGGAGGGTCGTCCTACAATGAGCAGTTCTTC	CASSTGGSSYNEQFF
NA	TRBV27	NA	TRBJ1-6	TGTGCCAGCAGTCTGAGCTCCTATAATTCACCCCTCCACTTT	CASSLSSYNSPLHF
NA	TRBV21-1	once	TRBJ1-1	TGTGCCACCACACTACCAAACCGACAGGGGGTCGCTGAAGCTTTCTTT	CATTLPNRQGVAEAFF
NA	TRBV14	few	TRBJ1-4	TGTGCCAGCAGCGGTAGCTTGAATGAAAAACTGTTTTTT	CASSGSLNEKLFF
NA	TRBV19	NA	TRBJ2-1	TGTGCCAGTAGTGCTGGGACTCGGGACAATGAGCAGTTCTTC	CASSAGTRDNEQFF
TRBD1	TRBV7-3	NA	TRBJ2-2	TGTGCCAGCAGCTTAACCCCGACAGGGGGCACCGGGGAGCTGTTTTTT	CASSLTPTGGTGELFF
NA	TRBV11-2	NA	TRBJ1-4	TGTGCCAGCAGCTTAGGACAGGTCGAAACTAATGAAAAACTGTTTTTT	CASSLGQVETNEKLFF
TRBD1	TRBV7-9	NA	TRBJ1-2	TGTGCCAGCAGCTCGGACAGGGGGCTCAGTGGCTACACCTTC	CASSSDRGLSGYTF
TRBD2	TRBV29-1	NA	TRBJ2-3	TGCAGCGTTGTTGGAAGTGCTAGCGGTAGCACAGATACGCAGTATTTT	CSVVGSASGSTDTQYF
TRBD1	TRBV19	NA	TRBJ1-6	TGTGCCAGTAGGGACAGGGGTTACTCACCCCTCCACTTT	CASRDRGYSPLHF
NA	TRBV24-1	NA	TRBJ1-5	TGTGCCACCAGTGATAGCGGTGATAGCAATCAGCCCCAGCATTTT	CATSDSGDSNQPQHF
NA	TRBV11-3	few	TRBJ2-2	TGTGCCAGCAGCTTGAGCTCCGGGGAGCTGTTTTTT	CASSLSSGELFF
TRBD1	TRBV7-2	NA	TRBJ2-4	TGTGCCAGCAGCCTAGACAGGGGGAGAAACATTCAGTACTTC	CASSLDRGRNIQYF
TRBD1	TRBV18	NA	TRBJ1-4	TGTGCCAGCTCACTTCTGACCGGTGCGGGACAGGGGTGGTCAACTAATGAAAAACTGTTTTTT	CASSLLTGAGQGWSTNEKLFF
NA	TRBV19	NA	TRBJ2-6	TGTGCCAGTGACTTTGTTGGGGGCACTGGGGCCAACGTCCTGACTTTC	CASDFVGGTGANVLTF
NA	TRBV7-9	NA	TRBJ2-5	TGTGCCAGCAGCTTACTCGGACCGGGGGAGACCCAGTACTTC	CASSLLGPGETQYF
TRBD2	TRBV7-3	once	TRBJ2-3	TGTGCCAGCAGCTTAAGCACTAGCGGGGTCTCAGATACGCAGTATTTT	CASSLSTSGVSDTQYF
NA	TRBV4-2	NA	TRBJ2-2	TGTGCCAGCAGCCAAAGTCCCCTGGGGGGGCCGAACACCGGGGAGCTGTTTTTT	CASSQSPLGGPNTGELFF
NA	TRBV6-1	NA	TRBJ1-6	TGTGCCAGCAGTGAATCGGCTCAGCGATCACCCCTCCACTTT	CASSESAQRSPLHF
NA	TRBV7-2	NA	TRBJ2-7	TGTGCCAGCAGCGCCGACCGGGGGGCGTCCCACTACGAGCAGTACTTC	CASSADRGASHYEQYF
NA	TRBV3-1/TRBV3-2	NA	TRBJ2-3	TGTGCCAGCAGCCAAATGAGGAGCACAGATACGCAGTATTTT	CASSQMRSTDTQYF
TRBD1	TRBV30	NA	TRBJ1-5	TGTGCCTGGAGTGATGACAGGGGGGGTAACAATCAGCCCCAGCATTTT	CAWSDDRGGNNQPQHF
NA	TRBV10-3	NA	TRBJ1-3	TGTGCCATCAGCCCGAGCGGGGGGATCTCTGGAAACACCATATATTTT	CAISPSGGISGNTIYF
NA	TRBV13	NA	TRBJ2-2	TGTGCCAGCAGCCATTCCGGGGGTAGCGATATCACCGGGGAGCTGTTTTTT	CASSHSGGSDITGELFF
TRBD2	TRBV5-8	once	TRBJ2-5	TGTGCCAGCAGCTTGGCCGGGACTAGCGGGGGGCCTGGCTTGGAGACCCAGTACTTC	CASSLAGTSGGPGLETQYF
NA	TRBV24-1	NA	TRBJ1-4	TGTGCCACCAGTCACGGTGAAAAACTGTTTTTT	CATSHGEKLFF
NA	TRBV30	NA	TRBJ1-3	TGTGCCTGGAGGCTAAGCTCTGGAAACACCATATATTTT	CAWRLSSGNTIYF
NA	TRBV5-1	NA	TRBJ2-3	TGCGCCAGCAGCTTGGTCCAGGGAGGTAGCACAGATACGCAGTATTTT	CASSLVQGGSTDTQYF
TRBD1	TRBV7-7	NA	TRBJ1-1	TGTGCTAGCAGTTATACGGACAGGACAGGGAGGAAAGTATCAGAGAACACTGAAGCTTTCTTT	CASSYTDRTGRKVSENTEAFF
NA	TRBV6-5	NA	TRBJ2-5	TGTGCCAGCAGACCTTTCGACAGGCAAGAGACCCAGTACTTC	CASRPFDRQETQYF
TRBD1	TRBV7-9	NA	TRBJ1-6	TGTGCCAGCAGCCGGGACAGCTCCTATAATTCACCCCTCCACTTT	CASSRDSSYNSPLHF
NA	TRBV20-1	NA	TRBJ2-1	TGCAGTGCTAGTGTACGCCGACTTCTATACAATGAGCAGTTCTTC	CSASVRRLLYNEQFF
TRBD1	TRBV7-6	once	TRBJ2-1	TGTGCCAGCAGCTCCCGGACAGGGGCGGTCACGGAGCAGTTCTTC	CASSSRTGAVTEQFF
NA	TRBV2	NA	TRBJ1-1	TGTGCCAGCAGAGGCGTATTGGCAGGACTGGACACTGAAGCTTTCTTT	CASRGVLAGLDTEAFF
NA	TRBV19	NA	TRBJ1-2	TGTGCCAGTAGTATTAACGGACAGCACTCGGGCTACACCTTC	CASSINGQHSGYTF
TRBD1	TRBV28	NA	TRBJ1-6	TGTGCCAGCAGAAAAGGACAGGTCTATAATTCACCCCTCCACTTT	CASRKGQVYNSPLHF
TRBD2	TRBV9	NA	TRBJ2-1	TGTGCCAGCAGCGAGGACATCCCACTAAACGGGGGGTTGAATGAGCAGTTCTTC	CASSEDIPLNGGLNEQFF
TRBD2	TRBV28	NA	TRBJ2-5	TGTGCCAGCAGTTTAGCGGGAGGAGAGACCCAGTACTTC	CASSLAGGETQYF
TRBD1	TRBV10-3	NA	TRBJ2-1	TGTGCCATCAGTGATTTCGGACAGGCCTCCTACAATGAGCAGTTCTTC	CAISDFGQASYNEQFF
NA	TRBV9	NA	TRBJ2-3	TGTGCCAGCAGCGTAGGGCAGGTGTCGGCAGATACGCAGTATTTT	CASSVGQVSADTQYF
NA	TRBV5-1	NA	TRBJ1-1	TGCGCCAGCAGCTTCTATACAGGGAACACTGAAGCTTTCTTT	CASSFYTGNTEAFF
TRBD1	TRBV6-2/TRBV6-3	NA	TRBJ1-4	TGTGCCAGCAGTTACCATGGGACAGGGTACGAAAAACTGTTTTTT	CASSYHGTGYEKLFF
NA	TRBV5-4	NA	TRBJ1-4	TGTGCCAGCAGCTTTGGGAGCAGTGAAAAACTGTTTTTT	CASSFGSSEKLFF
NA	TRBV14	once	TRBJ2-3	TGTGCCAGCAGCCGAACGACAGGAAACACAGATACGCAGTATTTT	CASSRTTGNTDTQYF
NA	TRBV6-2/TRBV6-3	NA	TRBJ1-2	TGTGCCAGCAGCTTTGCAGGGGCGTCTATCGGCTACACCTTC	CASSFAGASIGYTF
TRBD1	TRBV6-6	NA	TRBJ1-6	TGTGCCAGCAGTCCCACCGCTGGACAGGGGGGCATTTCACCCCTCCACTTT	CASSPTAGQGGISPLHF